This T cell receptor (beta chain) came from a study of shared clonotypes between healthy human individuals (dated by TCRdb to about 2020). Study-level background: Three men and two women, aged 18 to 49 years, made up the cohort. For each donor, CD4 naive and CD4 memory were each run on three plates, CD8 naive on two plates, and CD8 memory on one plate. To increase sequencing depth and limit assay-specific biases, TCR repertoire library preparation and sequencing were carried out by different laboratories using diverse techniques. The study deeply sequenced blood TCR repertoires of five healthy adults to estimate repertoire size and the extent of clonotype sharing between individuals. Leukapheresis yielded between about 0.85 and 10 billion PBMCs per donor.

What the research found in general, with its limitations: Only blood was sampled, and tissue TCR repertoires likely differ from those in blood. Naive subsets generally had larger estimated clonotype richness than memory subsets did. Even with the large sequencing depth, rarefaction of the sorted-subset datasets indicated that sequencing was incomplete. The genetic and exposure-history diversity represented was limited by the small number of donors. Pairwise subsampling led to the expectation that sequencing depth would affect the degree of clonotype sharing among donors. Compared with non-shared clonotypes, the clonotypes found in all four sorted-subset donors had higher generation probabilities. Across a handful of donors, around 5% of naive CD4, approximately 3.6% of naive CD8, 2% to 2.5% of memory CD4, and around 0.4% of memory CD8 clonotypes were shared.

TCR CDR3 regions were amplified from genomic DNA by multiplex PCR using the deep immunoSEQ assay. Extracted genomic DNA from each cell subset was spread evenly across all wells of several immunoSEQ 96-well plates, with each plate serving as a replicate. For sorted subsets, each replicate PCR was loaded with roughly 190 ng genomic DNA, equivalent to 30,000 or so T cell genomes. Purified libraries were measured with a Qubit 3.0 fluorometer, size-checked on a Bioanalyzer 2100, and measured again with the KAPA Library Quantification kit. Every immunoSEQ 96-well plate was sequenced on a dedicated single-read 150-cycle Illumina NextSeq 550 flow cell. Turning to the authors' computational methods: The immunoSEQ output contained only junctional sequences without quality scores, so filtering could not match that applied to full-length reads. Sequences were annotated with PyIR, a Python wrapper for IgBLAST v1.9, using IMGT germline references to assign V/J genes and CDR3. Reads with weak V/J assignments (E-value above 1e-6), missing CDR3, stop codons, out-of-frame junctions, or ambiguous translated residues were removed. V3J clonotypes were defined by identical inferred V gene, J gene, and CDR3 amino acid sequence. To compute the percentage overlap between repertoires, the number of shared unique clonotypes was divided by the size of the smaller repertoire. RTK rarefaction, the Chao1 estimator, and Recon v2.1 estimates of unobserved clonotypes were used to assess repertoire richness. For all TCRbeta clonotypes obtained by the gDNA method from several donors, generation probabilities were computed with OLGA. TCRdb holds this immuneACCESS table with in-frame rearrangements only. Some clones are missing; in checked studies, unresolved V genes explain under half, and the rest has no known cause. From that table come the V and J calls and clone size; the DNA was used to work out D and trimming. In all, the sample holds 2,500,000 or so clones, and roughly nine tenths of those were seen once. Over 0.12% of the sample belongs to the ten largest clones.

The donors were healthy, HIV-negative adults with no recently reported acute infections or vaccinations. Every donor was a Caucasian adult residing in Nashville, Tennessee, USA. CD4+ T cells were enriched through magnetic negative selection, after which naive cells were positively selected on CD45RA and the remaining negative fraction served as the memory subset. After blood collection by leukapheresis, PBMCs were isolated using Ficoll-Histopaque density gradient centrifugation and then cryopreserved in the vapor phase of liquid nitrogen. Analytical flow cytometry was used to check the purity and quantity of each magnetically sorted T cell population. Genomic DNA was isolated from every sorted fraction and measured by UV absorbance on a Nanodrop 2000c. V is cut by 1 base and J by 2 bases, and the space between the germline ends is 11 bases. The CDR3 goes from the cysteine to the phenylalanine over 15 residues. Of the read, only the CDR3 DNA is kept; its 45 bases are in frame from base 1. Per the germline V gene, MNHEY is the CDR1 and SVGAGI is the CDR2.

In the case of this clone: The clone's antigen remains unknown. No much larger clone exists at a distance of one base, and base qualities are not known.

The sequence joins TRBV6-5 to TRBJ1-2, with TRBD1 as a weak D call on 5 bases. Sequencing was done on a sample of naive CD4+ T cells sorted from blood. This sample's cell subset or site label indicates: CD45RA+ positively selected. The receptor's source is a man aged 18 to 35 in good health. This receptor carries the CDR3 CASSYWGEYNYGYTF. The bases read TGTGCCAGCAGTTACTGGGGGGAGTACAACTATGGCTACACCTTC.